Sequencing of this TCR beta chain was carried out in a study of control samples from healthy donors and cancer patients. TCRdb's copy holds only in-frame clones and misses some; the assay was immunoSEQ multiplex PCR. The data contain 100,000 to 150,000 clones, over 75% of them singletons. V shed 5 bases and J shed 5 bases, with 12 bases lying between them. This CDR3 spans 13 amino acids. The germline gives CDR1 SGHTA, CDR2 FQGTGA. This clone was counted between two and nine times. This TCR was sampled from a man in his forties in good health. The chain combines TRBV7-3 with TRBJ2-5; D is unresolved. The source material was blood. Here the CDR3 reads CASSPQPWETQYF. In DNA, the CDR3 is TGTGCCAGCAGCCCTCAGCCGTGGGAGACCCAGTACTTC.